These T cell receptor beta chains were read from a single sample in a study of untreated major depressive disorder. This table comes from immunoSEQ multiplex PCR, and its TCRdb copy is limited to in-frame clones, with some not included. The sample consists of about 19,000 clones, roughly 90% of them appearing once. Sequencing was performed on CD4+ T cells from PBMCs. The receptors originated from a middle-aged woman with major depressive disorder. Each CDR3 is given with its conserved first and last residue. The D gene is left open where the match is weak. Rows give clone size only sometimes, using once, few, many, or a class for an expanded clone.

abundance	v_gene	d_gene	j_gene	CDR3aa	CDR3nt
.	TRBV18	TRBD2	TRBJ2-1	CASSPTGGPYNEQFF	TGTGCCAGCTCACCAACGGGAGGGCCGTACAATGAGCAGTTCTTC
.	TRBV5-1	TRBD2	TRBJ2-3	CAILKRDSTDTQYF	TGCGCCATACTAAAGCGGGATAGCACAGATACGCAGTATTTT
.	TRBV29-1	.	TRBJ1-2	CSFLWGTGYTF	TGCAGCTTCTTGTGGGGAACTGGCTACACCTTC
.	TRBV7-9	.	TRBJ1-1	CASSLDGGPGPEAFF	TGTGCCAGCAGCTTGGATGGGGGGCCAGGCCCTGAAGCTTTCTTT
.	TRBV15	TRBD2	TRBJ2-3	CATSRIAGGMTDTQYF	TGTGCCACCAGCAGGATAGCGGGGGGCATGACAGATACGCAGTATTTT
.	TRBV9	TRBD1	TRBJ1-5	CASSVGTGLSNQPQHF	TGTGCCAGCAGCGTAGGGACAGGGTTAAGCAATCAGCCCCAGCATTTT
.	TRBV7-3	.	TRBJ2-3	CASSLTGPDTQYF	TGTGCCAGCAGCTTAACAGGTCCAGATACGCAGTATTTT
.	TRBV30	TRBD1	TRBJ1-5	CAWSPGTGYNQPQHF	TGTGCCTGGAGTCCCGGGACAGGGTATAATCAGCCCCAGCATTTT
.	TRBV11-3	.	TRBJ2-7	CASSLSLTGGHQYF	TGTGCCAGCAGCTTATCGTTGACGGGGGGACACCAGTACTTC
.	TRBV5-1	.	TRBJ1-1	CASSYNLDAFEAFF	TGCGCCAGCAGCTACAACCTGGACGCTTTTGAAGCTTTCTTT
.	TRBV18	TRBD1	TRBJ2-7	CASSPRDRDEQYF	TGTGCCAGCTCACCACGGGACAGGGACGAGCAGTACTTC
.	TRBV28	.	TRBJ2-5	CASSLSSLGQETQYF	TGTGCCAGCAGTCTATCGTCACTTGGCCAAGAGACCCAGTACTTC
.	TRBV5-8	TRBD2	TRBJ2-5	CASSLGLAGERGETQYF	TGTGCCAGCAGCTTGGGACTAGCGGGAGAGCGGGGAGAGACCCAGTACTTC
.	TRBV12-5	.	TRBJ2-5	CASGPRVEETQYF	TGTGCTAGTGGCCCCAGGGTAGAAGAGACCCAGTACTTC
.	TRBV11-2	.	TRBJ1-4	CASSRGANEKLFF	TGTGCCAGCAGTAGGGGAGCTAATGAAAAACTGTTTTTT
.	TRBV5-1	.	TRBJ2-1	CASSLEGSFNEQFF	TGCGCCAGCAGCTTGGAAGGTAGTTTTAATGAGCAGTTCTTC
few	TRBV11-1	.	TRBJ1-3	CASSFTGTGNTIYF	TGTGCCAGCAGCTTTACAGGGACTGGAAACACCATATATTTT
.	TRBV10-2	TRBD1	TRBJ1-1	CASGSLNRDRAFF	TGCGCCAGCGGTTCCCTGAACCGGGACAGGGCTTTCTTT
.	TRBV6-5	.	TRBJ1-2	CASSYGQYGYTF	TGTGCCAGCAGTTATGGACAGTATGGCTACACCTTC
.	TRBV11-3	.	TRBJ1-3	CASSSPGLLSGNTIYF	TGTGCCAGCAGCTCTCCAGGCCTTCTCTCTGGAAACACCATATATTTT
.	TRBV29-1	TRBD1	TRBJ1-5	CSVGTGGQPQHF	TGCAGCGTCGGGACAGGGGGTCAGCCCCAGCATTTT
.	TRBV2	.	TRBJ2-1	CASSDQLGAYNEQFF	TGTGCCAGCAGTGACCAACTAGGGGCCTACAATGAGCAGTTCTTC
.	TRBV5-1	.	TRBJ2-5	CASSSYRAMGETQYF	TGCGCCAGCAGCTCCTACAGGGCCATGGGAGAGACCCAGTACTTC
.	TRBV7-6	TRBD1	TRBJ2-2	CASSPRTGNTGELFF	TGTGCCAGCAGCCCCAGGACAGGGAACACCGGGGAGCTGTTTTTT
.	TRBV11-2	.	TRBJ1-2	CASSLEAPTVNYGYTF	TGTGCCAGCAGCTTAGAAGCCCCGACAGTGAACTATGGCTACACCTTC
.	TRBV6-5	TRBD2	TRBJ2-1	CASSLLAGADNEQFF	TGTGCCAGCAGTTTACTAGCGGGAGCTGACAATGAGCAGTTCTTC
.	TRBV9	TRBD1	TRBJ1-2	CASKGAGGYTF	TGTGCCAGCAAGGGGGCCGGGGGATACACCTTC